This TCR beta chain was captured in a study of metastatic and nonmetastatic thyroid tumors. Study at large: Across blood and tumor or nodule tissue, repertoires from malignant and benign thyroid patients were compared with one another.

Thyroid surgery took place with no prior treatment in any patient. Study-wide findings and caveats: Reportedly, malignant thyroid tumors had significantly higher TCR beta diversity than benign nodules, in blood and tumor.

This clone was seen repeatedly, ten times or more. Its antigen is unknown. Original data processing: What underpinned the distant-metastasis classifier for papillary thyroid cancer was the set of CDR3 differences across clinicopathological groups. Using MiXCR, TCRdb re-called clones from the PCR reads. None of the V and J calls come from the authors' own analysis; TCRdb made them. The repertoire holds over 25,000 clones, with roughly 18% as singletons. The V and J ends lost 2 bases and 5 bases respectively, with 21 bases between them. The CDR3 contains 18 residues. The V gene's germline CDR1 is LGHDT and CDR2 YNNKEL (reference sequence).

This TCR came from a female donor with papillary thyroid cancer or a benign thyroid nodule (not recorded which). Some clones in this sample may be carry-over from other donors' samples. Source material: blood. V gene TRBV3-1 combines with J gene TRBJ2-2; no clear D gene. CDR3 loop: CASSQLDGPPVRTGELFF. As DNA, the CDR3 is TGTGCCAGCAGCCAACTTGACGGCCCCCCTGTGAGGACCGGGGAGCTGTTTTTT.